The 20 T cell receptor beta chains listed next were all sequenced from one sample in a study of neoadjuvant anti-PD-1 for oral cavity cancer. Time point here: after neoadjuvant nivolumab, at surgical resection. Sequencing used immunoSEQ multiplex PCR; TCRdb keeps in-frame clones, though not all of them. Of 73,000 or so clones listed, 70% to 90% are singletons. The sequenced sample was PBMCs, obtained after nivolumab (anti-PD-1) treatment. The receptor source for this set is a person aged 40 to 85 with oral cavity squamous cell carcinoma.

This clone came up once. The DNA of the CDR3 is TGCGCCAGCAGTGTAAGCGTTAGCACAGATACGCAGTATTTT. Translating gives CASSVSVSTDTQYF. The chain is built from TRBV10-1 and TRBJ2-3; D unresolved. CDR3 length equals 14 residues. The ends were cut back, 4 bases at V and 0 bases at J, with 8 bases in the middle. CDR1 and CDR2 (germline): WNHNN, SYGVQD (reference sequence).

The CDR3 DNA follows: TGTGCCAGCAAGGCAGGGAGCTCTGGGGCCAACGTCCTGACTTTC. Encoded protein: CASKAGSSGANVLTF. The genes are TRBV19 and TRBJ2-6; D may match TRBD1 or TRBD2 (5 bases each). CDR3 length: 15 amino acids. V was clipped by 9 bases and J by 0 bases, with 12 bases between them. Per germline, CDR1 LNHDA and CDR2 SQIVND (reference sequence).

The chain carries TRBV5-1 and TRBJ1-4; tentative D call: TRBD1 (6 bases). The CDR3 covers 16 residues. Germline CDR1 is SGHRS and CDR2 is YFSETQ. Trimming took 4 bases from V and 4 from J, leaving 17 bases between them. DNA for the CDR3: TGCGCCAGCAGCCCGAAGGGGGGGGGCGTTAATGAAAAACTGTTTTTT. Translated: CASSPKGGGVNEKLFF.

The J gene is TRBJ2-1, the V gene TRBV7-6; D is possibly TRBD2 (6 bases). Trimming cost V 5 bases and J 4 bases, with 12 bases left between them. Germline CDR1 and CDR2: SGHVS and FNYEAQ. The CDR3 covers 14 residues. This chain's CDR3 is CASSASDPYNEQFF. DNA for the CDR3: TGTGCCAGCAGCGCTAGCGACCCGTACAATGAGCAGTTCTTC.

This chain links TRBV2 with TRBJ2-7, with D tentatively TRBD1 (8 bases). V lost 7 bases to trimming and J lost 0 bases, with 19 bases between them. The CDR3 contains 16 residues. The V gene's germline CDR1 is SNHLY and CDR2 FYNNEI. Here the CDR3 reads CASTGQGGRGSYEQYF. For the CDR3, the DNA is TGTGCCAGCACCGGACAGGGAGGGAGGGGCTCCTACGAGCAGTACTTC. Together with reference TRBV2 and TRBJ2-7, the CDR3 gives the full variable domain: EPEVTQTPSHQVTQMGQEVILRCVPISNHLYFYWYRQILGQKVEFLVSFYNNEISEKSEIFDDQFSVERPDGSNFTLKIRSTKLEDSAMYFCASTGQGGRGSYEQYFGPGTRLTVT.

The chain links TRBV2 to TRBJ2-6, with a tentative D call TRBD2 (6 bases). The CDR3 runs to 16 residues. V was clipped by 8 bases and J by 1 base, with 15 bases between them. Germline CDR1 reads SNHLY; CDR2 reads FYNNEI. The CDR3 sequence is CASGRDGGSGANVLTF. Written as DNA, the CDR3 is TGTGCCAGCGGGCGGGACGGCGGTTCTGGGGCCAACGTCCTGACTTTC.

The genes are TRBV6-5 and TRBJ2-1; the D gene is possibly TRBD2 (6 bases). The CDR3 runs to 15 residues. The germline V gene encodes CDR1 MNHEY and CDR2 SVGAGI. V lost 6 bases, J lost 1 base, and 13 bases lay in between. The chain's CDR3 is CASRPGTGSYNEQFF. The DNA for the CDR3 is TGTGCCAGCAGACCCGGGACTGGATCCTACAATGAGCAGTTCTTC.

This clone was picked up a small number of times. The chain uses TRBV27 and TRBJ1-3, with TRBD1 identical over 10 bases. Germline trimming cut 2 bases from V and 7 bases from J; bases unmatched to any gene: 8. This CDR3 is built from 16 residues. Germline V lookup: CDR1 MNHEY, CDR2 SMNVEV (reference sequence). The CDR3 bases are TGTGCCAGCAGTTTAAAGGCGGGACAGGGGTCGAACACCATATATTTT. It specifies CASSLKAGQGSNTIYF.

V usage is TRBV30 and J usage is TRBJ2-1, with 8 bases matching TRBD2. The CDR3 length is 12 residues. CDR1 is GTSNPN, CDR2 SVGIG, per germline (reference sequence). The V and J ends lost 4 bases and 8 bases, in that order; junction bases with no gene match: 4. This CDR3 reads CAWNTAGDEQFF. Here the CDR3 DNA reads TGTGCCTGGAATACAGCGGGGGATGAGCAGTTCTTC. Combining the CDR3 with reference TRBV30 and TRBJ2-1 gives the whole variable domain SQTIHQWPATLVQPVGSPLSLECTVEGTSNPNLYWYRQAAGRGLQLLFYSVGIGQISSEVPQNLSASRPQDRQFILSSKKLLLSDSGFYLCAWNTAGDEQFFGPGTRLTVL.

This clone has only one observation. The V and J genes are TRBV4-1 and TRBJ1-5; D remains ambiguous. The CDR3 runs to 17 residues. Trimming left V 0 bases short and J 2 bases short, with 14 bases between. CDR1 and CDR2 from the germline V gene are MGHRA and YSYEKL. CDR3 nucleotides: TGCGCCAGCAGCCAAGAGTCCGCAGTCGTGGGCAATCAGCCCCAGCATTTT. Encoded protein: CASSQESAVVGNQPQHF.

The chain joins TRBV25-1 to TRBJ1-1, with D hard to call. V gave up 2 bases and J gave up 0 bases, with 1 base separating them. The germline gives CDR1 MGHDK, CDR2 SYGVNS. This CDR3 comprises 12 residues. This CDR3 is CASSEMNTEAFF. In DNA form, the CDR3 reads TGTGCCAGCAGTGAAATGAACACTGAAGCTTTCTTT.

J is TRBJ2-7 and V is TRBV2, with TRBD1 as a possible D gene (5 bases). Trimming cost V 0 bases and J 9 bases, with 15 bases left between them. CDR1 is SNHLY and CDR2 is FYNNEI in the germline V gene. The CDR3 is made up of 14 amino acids. The CDR3 spells CASSEALWGQGQYF. DNA of the CDR3: TGTGCCAGCAGTGAAGCGCTTTGGGGTCAGGGGCAGTACTTC.

The CDR3: CASSLAAGAYNEQFF. The CDR3 nucleotides are TGTGCCAGCAGCTTAGCTGCGGGAGCTTACAATGAGCAGTTCTTC. The rearrangement joins TRBV7-2 to TRBJ2-1; 7 nucleotides match TRBD2. Germline lookup yields CDR1 SGHTA and CDR2 FQGNSA. This CDR3 spans 15 amino acids. J lost 4 bases, V lost 0 bases, and 3 bases had no gene match.

This clone was seen only a few times. The chain couples TRBV30 to TRBJ1-5, with D possibly TRBD1 on 5 matching bases. Per the germline V gene, CDR1 is GTSNPN and CDR2 is SVGIG (reference sequence). This CDR3 comprises 18 residues. V lost 2 bases and J 0 bases, leaving 20 bases between the germline ends. This chain's CDR3 is CAWSRGSPETASNQPQHF. The CDR3 region has the DNA TGTGCCTGGAGTCGCGGCTCTCCGGAGACAGCTAGCAATCAGCCCCAGCATTTT. The full variable domain, with the rest looked up from reference TRBV30 and TRBJ1-5, is SQTIHQWPATLVQPVGSPLSLECTVEGTSNPNLYWYRQAAGRGLQLLFYSVGIGQISSEVPQNLSASRPQDRQFILSSKKLLLSDSGFYLCAWSRGSPETASNQPQHFGDGTRLSIL.

The J gene is TRBJ2-7, the V gene TRBV7-8, with 15 bases that match TRBD2. This CDR3 comprises 19 residues. Germline CDR1 and CDR2: SGHVS and FQNEAQ. Losses at the gene ends were 1 base for V and 1 base for J; bases not matched to a gene: 8. The CDR3 loop reads CASSLESGLAGGASYEQYF. DNA of the CDR3: TGTGCCAGCAGCTTAGAATCGGGACTAGCGGGAGGTGCTTCCTACGAGCAGTACTTC.

This sequence joins TRBV4-1 and TRBJ2-7; the D is unclear. The CDR3 length is 14 residues. The germline V gene has CDR1 MGHRA and CDR2 YSYEKL. Trimming pared 1 base from V and 1 base from J, leaving 8 bases between. CDR3 bases: TGCGCCAGCAGCCAAGTTGGGGAATCCTACGAGCAGTACTTC. Its protein product is CASSQVGESYEQYF.

This clone was seen only a few times. CDR3 in amino acids: CASTSTSPSYNEQFF. The DNA of the CDR3 is TGTGCCAGCACCTCTACATCCCCCTCCTACAATGAGCAGTTCTTC. The chain is built from TRBV27 and TRBJ2-1; D remains ambiguous. Trimming took off 7 bases at V and 0 bases at J, with 13 bases between the two ends. Germline V gene data show CDR1 as MNHEY and CDR2 as SMNVEV (reference sequence). The CDR3 sequence is 15 residues long.

This clone was recorded once. The V gene is TRBV7-9, the J gene TRBJ1-1; 8 positions match TRBD1. The V segment lost 5 bases and the J segment 4 bases; nucleotides outside the gene matches: 3. Germline loops: CDR1 SEHNR, CDR2 FQNEAQ (reference sequence). CDR3 length: 13 amino acids. The CDR3 sequence is CASSRQGTTEAFF. In DNA, the CDR3 is TGTGCCAGCAGCAGACAGGGGACCACTGAAGCTTTCTTT.

The gene calls are TRBV7-9 and TRBJ1-5; TRBD1 aligns across 7 bases. The ends lost 5 bases at V and 5 bases at J; junction bases unmatched: 0. The CDR3 covers 12 residues. The V gene's germline CDR1 is SEHNR and CDR2 FQNEAQ (reference sequence). The CDR3 loop is CASSQGDQPQHF. The CDR3 nucleotides are TGTGCCAGCAGCCAGGGGGATCAGCCCCAGCATTTT.

This clone was seen a handful of times. This sequence joins TRBV7-6 and TRBJ2-3, with 7 bases that match TRBD1. The germline CDR1 and CDR2 sequences are SGHVS and FNYEAQ. The length of the CDR3 is 16 residues. Trimming took 4 bases from V and 1 from J; bases not matched to a gene: 8. The chain's CDR3 is CASSSPKGAGTDTQYF. CDR3 in DNA: TGTGCCAGCAGCTCGCCGAAGGGGGCGGGCACAGATACGCAGTATTTT.